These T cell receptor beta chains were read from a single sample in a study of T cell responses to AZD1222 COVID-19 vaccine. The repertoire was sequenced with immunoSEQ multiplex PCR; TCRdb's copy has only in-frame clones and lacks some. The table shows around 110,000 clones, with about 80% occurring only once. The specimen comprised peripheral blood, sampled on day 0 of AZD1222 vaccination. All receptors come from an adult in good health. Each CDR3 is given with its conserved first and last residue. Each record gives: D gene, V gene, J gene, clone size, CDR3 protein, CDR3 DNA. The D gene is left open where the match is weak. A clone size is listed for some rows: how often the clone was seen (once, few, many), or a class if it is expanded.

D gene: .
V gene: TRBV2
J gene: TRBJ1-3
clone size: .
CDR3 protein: CASSASVGTGNTIYF
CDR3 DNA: TGTGCCAGCAGTGCCTCGGTAGGGACTGGAAACACCATATATTTT

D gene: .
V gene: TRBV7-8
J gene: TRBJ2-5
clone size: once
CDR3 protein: CASSLALVNGDQETQYF
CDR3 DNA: TGTGCCAGCAGCTTAGCGTTGGTGAACGGGGACCAAGAGACCCAGTACTTC

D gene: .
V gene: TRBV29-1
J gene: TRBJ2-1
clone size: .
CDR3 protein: CSVEGILDPYNEQFF
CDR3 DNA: TGCAGCGTTGAAGGAATCCTGGACCCCTACAATGAGCAGTTCTTC

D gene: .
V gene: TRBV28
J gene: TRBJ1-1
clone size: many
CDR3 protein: CASSFPTASTEAFF
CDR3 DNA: TGTGCCAGCAGTTTCCCGACAGCATCCACTGAAGCTTTCTTT

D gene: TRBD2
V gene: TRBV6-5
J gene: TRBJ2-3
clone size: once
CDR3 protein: CASRREGTDTQYF
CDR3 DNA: TGTGCCAGCAGGCGGGAGGGAACAGATACGCAGTATTTT

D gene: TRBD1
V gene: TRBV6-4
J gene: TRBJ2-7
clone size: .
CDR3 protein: CASSWTGGGEQYF
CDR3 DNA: TGTGCCAGCAGTTGGACAGGGGGTGGCGAGCAGTACTTC

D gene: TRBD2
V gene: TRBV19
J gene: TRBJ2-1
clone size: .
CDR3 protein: CASTPGLAFARPRTNYNEQFF
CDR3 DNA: TGTGCCAGTACCCCGGGACTAGCTTTCGCAAGACCCCGGACGAACTACAATGAGCAGTTCTTC

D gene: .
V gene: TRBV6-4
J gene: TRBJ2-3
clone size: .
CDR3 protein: CASSEQATDTQYF
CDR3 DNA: TGTGCCAGCAGTGAACAGGCGACAGATACGCAGTATTTT

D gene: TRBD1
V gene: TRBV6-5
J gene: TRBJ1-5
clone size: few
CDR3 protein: CAGAGQSNQPQHF
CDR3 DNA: TGTGCCGGCGCGGGACAGAGCAATCAGCCCCAGCATTTT

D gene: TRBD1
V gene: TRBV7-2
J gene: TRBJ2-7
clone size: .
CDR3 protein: CASSIQGSRNEQYF
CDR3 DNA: TGTGCCAGCAGTATACAGGGGTCGAGAAACGAGCAGTACTTC

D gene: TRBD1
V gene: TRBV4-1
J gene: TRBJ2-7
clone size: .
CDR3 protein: CASSQSGTGNEQYF
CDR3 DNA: TGCGCCAGCAGCCAATCCGGGACAGGGAACGAGCAGTACTTC

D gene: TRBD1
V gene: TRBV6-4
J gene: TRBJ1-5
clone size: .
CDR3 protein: CASSDLDRADQPQHF
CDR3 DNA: TGTGCCAGCAGTGACCTGGACAGGGCTGATCAGCCCCAGCATTTT

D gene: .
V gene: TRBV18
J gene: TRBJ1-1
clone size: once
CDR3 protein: CASSPVRGNTEAFF
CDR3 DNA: TGTGCCAGCTCACCCGTCAGGGGGAACACTGAAGCTTTCTTT

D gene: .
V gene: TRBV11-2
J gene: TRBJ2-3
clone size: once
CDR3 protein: CASSYQDGAQSQYF
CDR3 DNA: TGTGCCAGCAGCTACCAGGACGGGGCGCAATCGCAGTATTTT

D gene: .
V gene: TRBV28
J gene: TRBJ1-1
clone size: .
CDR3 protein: CASSLGHTEAFF
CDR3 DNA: TGTGCCAGCAGTTTAGGACACACTGAAGCTTTCTTT